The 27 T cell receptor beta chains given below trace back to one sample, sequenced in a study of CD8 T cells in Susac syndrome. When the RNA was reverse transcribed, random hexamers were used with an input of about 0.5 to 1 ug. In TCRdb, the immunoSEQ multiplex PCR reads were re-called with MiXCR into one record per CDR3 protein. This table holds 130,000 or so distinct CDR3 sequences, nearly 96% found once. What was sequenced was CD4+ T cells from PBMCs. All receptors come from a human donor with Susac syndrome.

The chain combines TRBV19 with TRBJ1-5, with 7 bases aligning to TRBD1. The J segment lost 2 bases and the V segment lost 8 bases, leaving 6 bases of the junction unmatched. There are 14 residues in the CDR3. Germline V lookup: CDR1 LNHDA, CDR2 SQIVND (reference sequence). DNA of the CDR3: TGTGCCAGTGCCGACAGGGAAGGCAATCAGCCCCAGCATTTT. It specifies CASADREGNQPQHF.

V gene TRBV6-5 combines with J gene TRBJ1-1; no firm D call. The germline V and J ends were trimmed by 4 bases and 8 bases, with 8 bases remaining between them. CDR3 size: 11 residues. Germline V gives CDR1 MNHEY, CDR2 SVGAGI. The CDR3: CASSWLGEAFF. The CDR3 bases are TGTGCCAGCAGTTGGCTTGGAGAAGCTTTCTTT.

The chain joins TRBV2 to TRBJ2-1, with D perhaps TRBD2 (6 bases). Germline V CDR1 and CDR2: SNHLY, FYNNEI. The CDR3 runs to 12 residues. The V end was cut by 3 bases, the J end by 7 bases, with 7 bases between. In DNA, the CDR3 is TGTGCCAGCAGTGAGGGGGGAAATGAGCAGTTCTTC. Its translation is CASSEGGNEQFF.

CDR3 in DNA: TGTGCCAGCAGCAGGGGGCTGTACTATGGCTACACCTTC. Translating it yields CASSRGLYYGYTF. This chain joins TRBV28 and TRBJ1-2, with TRBD1 identical over 8 bases. This CDR3 region has 13 residues. Per germline, CDR1 MDHEN and CDR2 SYDVKM. Trimming removed 6 bases from V and 3 bases from J; junction bases left unmatched: 3.

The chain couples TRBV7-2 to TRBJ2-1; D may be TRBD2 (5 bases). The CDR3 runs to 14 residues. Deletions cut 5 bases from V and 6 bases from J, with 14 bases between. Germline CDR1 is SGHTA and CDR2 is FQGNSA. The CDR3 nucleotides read TGTGCCAGCAGCCCAGTGTGGACTGGCAATGAGCAGTTCTTC. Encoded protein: CASSPVWTGNEQFF.

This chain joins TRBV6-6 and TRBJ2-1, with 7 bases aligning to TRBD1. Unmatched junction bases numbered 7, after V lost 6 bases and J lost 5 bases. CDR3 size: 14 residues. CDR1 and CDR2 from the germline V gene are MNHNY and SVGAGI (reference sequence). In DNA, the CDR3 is TGTGCCAGCAGGGACAGTCAGGGGGACAATGAGCAGTTCTTC. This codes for CASRDSQGDNEQFF.

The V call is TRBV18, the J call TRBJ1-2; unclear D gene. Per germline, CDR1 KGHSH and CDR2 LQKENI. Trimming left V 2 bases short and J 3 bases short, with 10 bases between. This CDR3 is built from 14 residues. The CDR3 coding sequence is TGTGCCAGCTCACCAGGAGTGGGGTACTATGGCTACACCTTC. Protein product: CASSPGVGYYGYTF.

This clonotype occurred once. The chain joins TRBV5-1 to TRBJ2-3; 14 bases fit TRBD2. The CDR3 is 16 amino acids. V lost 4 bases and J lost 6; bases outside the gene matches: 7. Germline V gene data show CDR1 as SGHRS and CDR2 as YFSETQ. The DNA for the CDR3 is TGCGCCAGCAGCACAGGGACTAGCGGGAGAGGGGATACGCAGTATTTT. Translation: CASSTGTSGRGDTQYF.

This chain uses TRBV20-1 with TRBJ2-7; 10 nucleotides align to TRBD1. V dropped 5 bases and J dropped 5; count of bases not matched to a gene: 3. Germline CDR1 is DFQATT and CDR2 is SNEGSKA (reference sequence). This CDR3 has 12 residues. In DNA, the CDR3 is TGCAGTGCTGGGGACAGGGGCCACGAGCAGTACTTC. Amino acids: CSAGDRGHEQYF.

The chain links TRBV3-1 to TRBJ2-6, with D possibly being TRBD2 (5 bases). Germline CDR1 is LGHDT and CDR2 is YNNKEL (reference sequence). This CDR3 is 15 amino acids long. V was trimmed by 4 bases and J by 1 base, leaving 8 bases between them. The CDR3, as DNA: TGTGCCAGCAGCCCGTCGGGGTCTGGGGCCAACGTCCTGACTTTC. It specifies CASSPSGSGANVLTF.

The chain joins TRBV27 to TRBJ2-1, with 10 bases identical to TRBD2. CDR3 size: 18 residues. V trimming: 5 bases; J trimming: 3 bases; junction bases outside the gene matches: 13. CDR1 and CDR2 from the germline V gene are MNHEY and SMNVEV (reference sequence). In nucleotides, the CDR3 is TGTGCCAGCAGTCCTTCTCGGACTAGCGGAACCAACTACAATGAGCAGTTCTTC. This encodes CASSPSRTSGTNYNEQFF.

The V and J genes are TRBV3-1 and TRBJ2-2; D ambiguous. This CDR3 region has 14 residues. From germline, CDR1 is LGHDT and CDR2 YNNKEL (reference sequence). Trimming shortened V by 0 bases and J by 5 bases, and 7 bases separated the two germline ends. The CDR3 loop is CASSQDLQTGELFF. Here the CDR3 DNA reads TGTGCCAGCAGCCAAGATTTGCAGACCGGGGAGCTGTTTTTT.

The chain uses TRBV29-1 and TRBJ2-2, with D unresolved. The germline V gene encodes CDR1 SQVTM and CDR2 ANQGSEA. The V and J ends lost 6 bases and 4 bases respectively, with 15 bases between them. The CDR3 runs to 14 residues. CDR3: CSVPTRSGTGELFF. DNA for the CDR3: TGCAGCGTCCCGACCAGGTCGGGCACCGGGGAGCTGTTTTTT.

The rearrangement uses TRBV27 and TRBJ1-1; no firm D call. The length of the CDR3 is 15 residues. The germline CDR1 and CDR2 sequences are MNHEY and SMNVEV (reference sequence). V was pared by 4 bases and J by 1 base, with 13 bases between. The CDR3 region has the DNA TGTGCCAGCAGTTCAATCGAGCAGTGGAACACTGAAGCTTTCTTT. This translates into CASSSIEQWNTEAFF.

CDR3 DNA: TGTGCCAGCAGCCAGGACAGGGCGAGACTTAACACTGAAGCTTTCTTT. Translation: CASSQDRARLNTEAFF. V is TRBV3-1 and J is TRBJ1-1; 8 bases map to TRBD1. Germline V gives CDR1 LGHDT, CDR2 YNNKEL (reference sequence). V lost 3 bases to trimming and J lost 2 bases; unmatched junction nucleotides: 8. CDR3 size: 16 residues.

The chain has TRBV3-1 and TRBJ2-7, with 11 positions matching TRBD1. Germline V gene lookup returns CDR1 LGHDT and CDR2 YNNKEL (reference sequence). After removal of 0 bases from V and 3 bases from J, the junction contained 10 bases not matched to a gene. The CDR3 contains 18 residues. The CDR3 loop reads CASSQDRGRDRGNYEQYF. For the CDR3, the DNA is TGTGCCAGCAGCCAAGATCGGGGACGGGACAGGGGGAACTACGAGCAGTACTTC.

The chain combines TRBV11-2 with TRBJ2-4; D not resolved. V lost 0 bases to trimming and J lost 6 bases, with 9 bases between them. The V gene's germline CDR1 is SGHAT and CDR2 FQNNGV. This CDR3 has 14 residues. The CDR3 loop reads CASSLEPSGNIQYF. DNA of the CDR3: TGTGCCAGCAGCTTAGAGCCCTCAGGAAACATTCAGTACTTC.

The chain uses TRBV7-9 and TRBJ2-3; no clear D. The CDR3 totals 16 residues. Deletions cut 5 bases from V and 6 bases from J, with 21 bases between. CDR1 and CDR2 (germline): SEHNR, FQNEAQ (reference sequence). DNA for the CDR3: TGTGCCAGCAGCCTTGTCCCCCGAGGATTTAGTGATACGCAGTATTTT. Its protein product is CASSLVPRGFSDTQYF.

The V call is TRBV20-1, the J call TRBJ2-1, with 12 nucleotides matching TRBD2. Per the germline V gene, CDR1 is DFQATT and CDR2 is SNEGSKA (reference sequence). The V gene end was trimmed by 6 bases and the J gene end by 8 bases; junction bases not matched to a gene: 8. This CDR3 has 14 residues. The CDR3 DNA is TGCAGTGCCAAACGACTAGCGGGAGTGGATGAGCAGTTCTTC. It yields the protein CSAKRLAGVDEQFF.

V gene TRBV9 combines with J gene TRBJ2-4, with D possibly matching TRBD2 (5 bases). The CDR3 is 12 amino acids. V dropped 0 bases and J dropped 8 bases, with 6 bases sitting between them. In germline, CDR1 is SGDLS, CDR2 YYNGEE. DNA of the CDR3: TGTGCCAGCAGCGTAGCGGAGGACATTCAGTACTTC. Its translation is CASSVAEDIQYF.

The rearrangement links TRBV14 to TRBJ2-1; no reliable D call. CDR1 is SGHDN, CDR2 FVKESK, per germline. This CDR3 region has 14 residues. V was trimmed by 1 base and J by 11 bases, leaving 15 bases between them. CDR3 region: CASSQVGGVRKQFF. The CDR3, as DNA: TGTGCCAGCAGCCAAGTGGGCGGAGTTCGCAAGCAGTTCTTC.

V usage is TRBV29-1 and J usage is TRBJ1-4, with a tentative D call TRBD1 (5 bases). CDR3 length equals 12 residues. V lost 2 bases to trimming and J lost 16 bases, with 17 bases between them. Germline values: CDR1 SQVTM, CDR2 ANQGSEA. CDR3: CSVEYLQGGRFF. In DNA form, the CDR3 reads TGCAGCGTTGAATACCTCCAGGGCGGGAGGTTTTTT.

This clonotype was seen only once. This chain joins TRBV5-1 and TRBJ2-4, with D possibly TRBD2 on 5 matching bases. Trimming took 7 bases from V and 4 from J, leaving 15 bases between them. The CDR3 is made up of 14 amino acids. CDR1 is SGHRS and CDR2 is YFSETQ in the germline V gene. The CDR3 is CASRRSEEKNIQYF. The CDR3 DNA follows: TGCGCCAGCCGGAGGTCCGAGGAAAAAAACATTCAGTACTTC.

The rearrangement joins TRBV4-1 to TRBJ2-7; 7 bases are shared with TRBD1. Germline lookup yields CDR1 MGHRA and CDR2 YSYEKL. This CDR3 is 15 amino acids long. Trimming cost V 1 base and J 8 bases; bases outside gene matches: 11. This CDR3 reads CASSQVRQGVPQQYF. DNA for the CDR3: TGCGCCAGCAGCCAAGTCAGGCAGGGGGTTCCACAGCAGTACTTC.

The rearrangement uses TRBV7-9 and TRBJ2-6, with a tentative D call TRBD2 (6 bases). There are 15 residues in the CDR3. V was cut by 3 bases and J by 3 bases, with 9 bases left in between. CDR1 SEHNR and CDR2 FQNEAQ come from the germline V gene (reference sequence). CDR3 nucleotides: TGTGCCAGCAGCTTGGGAGCGGGTGGGGCCAACGTCCTGACTTTC. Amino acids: CASSLGAGGANVLTF.

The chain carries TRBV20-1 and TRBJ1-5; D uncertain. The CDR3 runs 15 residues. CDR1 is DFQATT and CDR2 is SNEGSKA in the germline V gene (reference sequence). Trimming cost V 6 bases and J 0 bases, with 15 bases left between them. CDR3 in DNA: TGCAGTGCCTCAAGGACCGTTGATAGCAATCAGCCCCAGCATTTT. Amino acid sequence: CSASRTVDSNQPQHF.

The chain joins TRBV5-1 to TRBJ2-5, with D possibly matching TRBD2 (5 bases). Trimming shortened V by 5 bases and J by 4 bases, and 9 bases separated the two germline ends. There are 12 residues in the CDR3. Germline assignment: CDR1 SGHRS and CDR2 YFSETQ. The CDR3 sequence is CASSTEGETQYF. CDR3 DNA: TGCGCCAGCAGTACAGAGGGAGAGACCCAGTACTTC.